The next 26 T cell receptor beta chains were all read from a single sample in a study of shared clonotypes between healthy human individuals. Profiling relied on immunoSEQ multiplex PCR, and the TCRdb table lists in-frame clones only, not all of them. The data hold some 650,000 clones, with around 97% observed a single time. The sample comprised naive CD4+ T cells sorted from blood. Subset: CD45RA+ positively selected. The source of these receptors is a woman in her twenties or thirties in good health.

The chain links TRBV7-2 to TRBJ2-1, with TRBD2 matching over 11 bases. Germline V gene sequence: CDR1 SGHTA, CDR2 FQGNSA. The V gene end was trimmed by 5 bases and the J gene end by 4 bases; junction bases not matched to a gene: 7. The CDR3 totals 16 residues. DNA of the CDR3: TGTGCCAGCAGCCTTAGCGGGAGGGCCGGTTACAATGAGCAGTTCTTC. Residues: CASSLSGRAGYNEQFF.

The genes are TRBV5-1 and TRBJ2-3; maybe TRBD1 (6 bases). The CDR3 covers 14 residues. V dropped 5 bases and J dropped 2 bases, with 12 bases sitting between them. CDR1 is SGHRS and CDR2 is YFSETQ in the germline V gene. The CDR3 coding sequence is TGCGCCAGCAGGCTGACAGGACTCACAGATACGCAGTATTTT. This sequence encodes CASRLTGLTDTQYF.

This clone was recorded once. The genes are TRBV5-1 and TRBJ1-2, with 9 bases identical to TRBD1. This CDR3 is 16 amino acids long. The junction had 10 bases not matched to a gene; V was cut back by 3 bases and J by 4 bases. Germline lookup yields CDR1 SGHRS and CDR2 YFSETQ. The CDR3 sequence: CASSSGTGSWVYGYTF. CDR3 nucleotides: TGCGCCAGCAGCTCCGGGACAGGGAGTTGGGTCTATGGCTACACCTTC.

This clone was observed a single time. The V and J genes are TRBV28 and TRBJ2-7, with 8 bases fitting TRBD1. Looked up from germline, CDR1 is MDHEN and CDR2 is SYDVKM. The CDR3 totals 15 residues. V was clipped by 10 bases and J by 9 bases; unmatched bases: 20. In DNA form, the CDR3 reads TGTGCCAACTGGGACAGGTCGGGCCCACCATATTTGCAGTACTTC. Its translation: CANWDRSGPPYLQYF.

CDR3 amino acids: CASSLVWGLSTGELFF. The CDR3 coding sequence is TGTGCCAGCAGCTTAGTTTGGGGGCTTAGCACCGGGGAGCTGTTTTTT. The V and J genes are TRBV7-9 and TRBJ2-2, with a weak D call TRBD1 (6 bases). With 1 base removed from V and 4 bases from J, the gap between germline ends came to 13 bases. Germline loops: CDR1 SEHNR, CDR2 FQNEAQ (reference sequence). This CDR3 region has 16 residues.

The V and J genes are TRBV27 and TRBJ2-7; 9 bases map to TRBD1. This CDR3 contains 12 residues. Germline-derived CDR1 and CDR2 are MNHEY and SMNVEV (reference sequence). V lost 8 bases and J lost 4; bases outside the gene matches: 3. CDR3 residues: CASGDRAYEQYF. CDR3 DNA: TGTGCCAGCGGGGACAGGGCATACGAGCAGTACTTC.

V and J are TRBV10-1 and TRBJ2-3; tentatively, D is TRBD2 (5 bases). V gave up 6 bases and J gave up 4 bases, with 20 bases separating them. Germline V gene data show CDR1 as WNHNN and CDR2 as SYGVQD (reference sequence). This CDR3 region has 16 residues. CDR3: CASSAYQSGVADTQYF. In DNA, the CDR3 is TGCGCCAGCAGCGCCTACCAAAGCGGAGTGGCAGATACGCAGTATTTT.

The chain links TRBV6-1 to TRBJ2-7; D call uncertain. CDR1 and CDR2 from the germline V gene are MNHNS and SASEGT. V was cut by 6 bases and J by 6 bases, with 18 bases left in between. The CDR3 extends over 14 amino acids. Here the CDR3 DNA reads TGTGCCAGCAGCGCGGCCCCTGAGAGGCTCGAGCAGTACTTC. This sequence encodes CASSAAPERLEQYF.

The V call is TRBV18, the J call TRBJ2-7; D is uncertain. Germline lookup yields CDR1 KGHSH and CDR2 LQKENI. V lost 3 bases and J lost 2, with 5 bases in between. CDR3 length: 12 residues. CDR3 protein: CASSPQTYEQYF. The DNA for the CDR3 is TGTGCCAGCTCACCGCAAACCTACGAGCAGTACTTC.

The chain is built from TRBV28 and TRBJ1-1, with D uncertain. The CDR3 contains 11 residues. Trimming took off 6 bases at V and 3 bases at J, with 5 bases between the two ends. Per germline, CDR1 MDHEN and CDR2 SYDVKM. CDR3 nucleotides: TGTGCCAGCAGGAGGGACACTGAAGCTTTCTTT. Translated, it gives CASRRDTEAFF.

The chain carries TRBV28 and TRBJ2-7; 9 bases fit TRBD1. The CDR3 is made up of 13 amino acids. CDR1 MDHEN and CDR2 SYDVKM come from the germline V gene. The J segment lost 1 base and the V segment lost 11 bases, leaving 6 bases of the junction unmatched. DNA of the CDR3: TGTGCCTGTTGCGGGACAGGGTCCTACGAGCAGTACTTC. Translation: CACCGTGSYEQYF.

This clone was detected only once. The V call is TRBV6-5, the J call TRBJ1-2; 8 bases are shared with TRBD1. Germline V gene lookup returns CDR1 MNHEY and CDR2 SVGAGI. V was clipped by 6 bases and J by 6 bases; unmatched bases: 6. This CDR3 has 13 residues. The CDR3 sequence is CASRPGGSDGYTF. The CDR3 DNA sequence: TGTGCCAGCAGACCAGGGGGCTCGGATGGCTACACCTTC.

To note about this clone: The same CDR3 also results from other DNA sequences found in this sample. The chain carries TRBV7-2 and TRBJ1-5; no firm D call. The V end lost 3 bases, the J end lost 0 bases, and 9 bases lay between the germline ends. The CDR3 sequence is 15 residues long. Germline V gives CDR1 SGHTA, CDR2 FQGNSA. The CDR3 nucleotides are TGTGCCAGCAGCTTTAGAGGCTATAGCAATCAGCCCCAGCATTTT. Translating gives CASSFRGYSNQPQHF.

CDR3 in amino acids: CASSLSRAIGILNEQFF. CDR3 sequence (DNA): TGTGCCAGCAGCTTAAGCCGCGCGATAGGGATACTCAATGAGCAGTTCTTC. The gene calls are TRBV7-2 and TRBJ2-1; D not certain. The V end lost 2 bases, the J end lost 6 bases, and 20 bases lay between the germline ends. The length of the CDR3 is 17 residues. Germline V lookup: CDR1 SGHTA, CDR2 FQGNSA.

The J gene is TRBJ2-5, the V gene TRBV7-9; D unresolved. V gave up 0 bases and J gave up 1 base, with 15 bases separating them. CDR1 and CDR2 from the germline V gene are SEHNR and FQNEAQ (reference sequence). This CDR3 has 17 amino acids. The CDR3 nucleotides are TGTGCCAGCAGCTTAGCTTCTCGCATTGGATTCCAAGAGACCCAGTACTTC. Translating it yields CASSLASRIGFQETQYF.

V usage is TRBV28 and J usage is TRBJ2-1; 8 bases line up with TRBD2. The CDR3 covers 14 residues. V shed 5 bases, J shed 5 bases, and the junction held 5 bases outside the gene matches. The germline CDR1 and CDR2 sequences are MDHEN and SYDVKM. Written as DNA, the CDR3 is TGTGCCAGCAGTAGCGGGAGTCCAAACAATGAGCAGTTCTTC. Protein: CASSSGSPNNEQFF. Based on the CDR3 plus reference TRBV28 and TRBJ2-1, the full variable domain is DVKVTQSSRYLVKRTGEKVFLECVQDMDHENMFWYRQDPGLGLRLIYFSYDVKMKEKGDIPEGYSVSREKKERFSLILESASTNQTSMYLCASSSGSPNNEQFFGPGTRLTVL.

This chain connects TRBV2 to TRBJ2-7; tentatively, D is TRBD2 (5 bases). CDR3 length equals 16 residues. Trimming shortened V by 0 bases and J by 2 bases, and 14 bases separated the two germline ends. CDR1 is SNHLY and CDR2 is FYNNEI in the germline V gene. The CDR3 spells CASSEAEVETTYEQYF. In DNA, the CDR3 is TGTGCCAGCAGTGAAGCGGAGGTGGAGACGACCTACGAGCAGTACTTC.

Notes on this clone: The same CDR3 also results from other DNA sequences found in this sample. V is TRBV7-9 and J is TRBJ2-7; 8 bases line up with TRBD1. V trimming: 5 bases; J trimming: 2 bases; junction bases outside the gene matches: 8. Germline lookup yields CDR1 SEHNR and CDR2 FQNEAQ (reference sequence). This CDR3 has 15 amino acids. CDR3 protein: CASSLAGTGPYEQYF. The CDR3 DNA sequence: TGTGCCAGCAGCCTCGCTGGGACAGGTCCCTACGAGCAGTACTTC.

The chain carries TRBV4-1 and TRBJ2-5; possible D gene TRBD2, 5 bases. The end of the DNA aligns better with TRBJ2-7, so the J call may be wrong. Germline-derived CDR1 and CDR2 are MGHRA and YSYEKL. This CDR3 has 14 residues. The CDR3 loop is CASSQGSGDYEQYF. CDR3 in DNA: TGCGCCAGCAGCCAAGGATCCGGGGATTACGAGCAGTACTTC.

V usage is TRBV30 and J usage is TRBJ1-3, with D uncertain. V shed 0 bases and J shed 4 bases, with 13 bases lying between them. Germline-derived CDR1 and CDR2 are GTSNPN and SVGIG (reference sequence). The CDR3 covers 15 residues. The CDR3 region is CAWSVVGDTGNTIYF. The CDR3 DNA is TGTGCCTGGAGTGTAGTCGGGGATACCGGAAACACCATATATTTT.

This chain links TRBV28 with TRBJ2-3, with TRBD2 matching over 8 bases. This CDR3 is built from 17 residues. Per the germline V gene, CDR1 is MDHEN and CDR2 is SYDVKM. The V gene end was trimmed by 11 bases and the J gene end by 1 base; junction bases not matched to a gene: 17. CDR3 amino acids: CACPPSRTSFGTDTQYF. The CDR3 nucleotides read TGTGCCTGCCCGCCCTCGAGGACTAGCTTCGGCACAGATACGCAGTATTTT. Using reference TRBV28 and TRBJ2-3 for the parts outside the CDR3, the full variable domain is DVKVTQSSRYLVKRTGEKVFLECVQDMDHENMFWYRQDPGLGLRLIYFSYDVKMKEKGDIPEGYSVSREKKERFSLILESASTNQTSMYLCACPPSRTSFGTDTQYFGPGTRLTVL.

This chain joins TRBV19 and TRBJ1-1, with TRBD1 matching over 7 bases. The CDR3 has 14 amino acids. The V gene's germline CDR1 is LNHDA and CDR2 SQIVND (reference sequence). Trimming removed 5 bases from V and 6 bases from J; junction bases left unmatched: 9. The CDR3 DNA follows: TGTGCCAGTAGTTTTCGACAGGGTCATGCTGAAGCTTTCTTT. It yields the protein CASSFRQGHAEAFF.

The chain joins TRBV6-5 to TRBJ1-1; 9 bases align to TRBD1. V dropped 6 bases and J dropped 5; count of bases not matched to a gene: 10. The CDR3 is made up of 15 amino acids. Per the germline V gene, CDR1 is MNHEY and CDR2 is SVGAGI. The CDR3 spells CASSPIPTGGTEAFF. As DNA, the CDR3 is TGTGCCAGCAGCCCAATACCGACAGGGGGGACTGAAGCTTTCTTT.

The V call is TRBV5-4, the J call TRBJ2-2, with D perhaps TRBD1 (5 bases). The CDR3 has 15 amino acids. Germline assignment: CDR1 SGHNT and CDR2 YYREEE (reference sequence). V was trimmed by 0 bases and J by 3 bases, leaving 9 bases between them. As DNA, the CDR3 is TGTGCCAGCAGCTTGGCAGGGATGCACACCGGGGAGCTGTTTTTT. Protein product: CASSLAGMHTGELFF.

The V gene is TRBV28, the J gene TRBJ2-3; D is possibly TRBD2 (6 bases). Trimming cost V 4 bases and J 2 bases, with 16 bases left between them. CDR3 length: 16 amino acids. The germline V gene has CDR1 MDHEN and CDR2 SYDVKM. In nucleotides, the CDR3 is TGTGCCAGCAGTTCCAACGCGGGGCTGAACACAGATACGCAGTATTTT. This gives the protein CASSSNAGLNTDTQYF.

The V and J genes are TRBV9 and TRBJ2-1, with D possibly TRBD2 on 6 matching bases. The germline V gene encodes CDR1 SGDLS and CDR2 YYNGEE. This CDR3 contains 14 residues. The V end was cut by 3 bases, the J end by 7 bases, with 14 bases between. The CDR3 sequence: CASSDPSSGNEQFF. In DNA, the CDR3 is TGTGCCAGCAGCGACCCCTCCAGCGGGAATGAGCAGTTCTTC. The full variable domain, rest sourced from reference TRBV9 and TRBJ2-1, is DSGVTQTPKHLITATGQRVTLRCSPRSGDLSVYWYQQSLDQGLQFLIQYYNGEERAKGNILERFSAQQFPDLHSELNLSSLELGDSALYFCASSDPSSGNEQFFGPGTRLTVL.